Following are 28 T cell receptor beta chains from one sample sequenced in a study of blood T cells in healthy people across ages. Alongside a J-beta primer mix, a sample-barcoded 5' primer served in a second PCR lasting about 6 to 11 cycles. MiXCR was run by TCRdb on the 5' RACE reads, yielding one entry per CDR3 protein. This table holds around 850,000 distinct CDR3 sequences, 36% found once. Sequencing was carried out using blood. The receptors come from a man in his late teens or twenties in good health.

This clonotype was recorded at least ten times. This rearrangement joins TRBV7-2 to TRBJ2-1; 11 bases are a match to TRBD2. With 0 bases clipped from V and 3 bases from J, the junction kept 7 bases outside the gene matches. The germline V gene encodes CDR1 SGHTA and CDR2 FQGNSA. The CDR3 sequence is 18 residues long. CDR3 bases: TGTGCCAGCAGCTTAGCACTAGCGGGGGACCTCCACTACAATGAGCAGTTCTTC. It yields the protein CASSLALAGDLHYNEQFF.

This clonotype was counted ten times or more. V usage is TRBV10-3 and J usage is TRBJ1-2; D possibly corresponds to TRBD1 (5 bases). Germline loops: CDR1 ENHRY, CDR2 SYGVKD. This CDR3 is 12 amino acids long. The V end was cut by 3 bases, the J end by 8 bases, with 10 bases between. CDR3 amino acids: CAISDQGPGYTF. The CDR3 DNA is TGTGCCATCAGTGATCAGGGCCCGGGCTACACCTTC.

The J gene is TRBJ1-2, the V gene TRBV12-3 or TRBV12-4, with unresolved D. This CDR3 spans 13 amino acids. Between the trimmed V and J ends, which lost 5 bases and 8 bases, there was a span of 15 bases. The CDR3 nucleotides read TGTGCCAGCAGTCTCGGGAACGCTCGGGGCTACACCTTC. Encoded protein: CASSLGNARGYTF.

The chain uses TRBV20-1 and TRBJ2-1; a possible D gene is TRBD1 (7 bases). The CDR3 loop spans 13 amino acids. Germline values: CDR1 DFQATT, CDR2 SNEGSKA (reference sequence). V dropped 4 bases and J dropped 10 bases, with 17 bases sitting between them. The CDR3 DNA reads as TGCAGTGCTAACGACAGGGAGGTCTACGAGCAGTTCTTC. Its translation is CSANDREVYEQFF.

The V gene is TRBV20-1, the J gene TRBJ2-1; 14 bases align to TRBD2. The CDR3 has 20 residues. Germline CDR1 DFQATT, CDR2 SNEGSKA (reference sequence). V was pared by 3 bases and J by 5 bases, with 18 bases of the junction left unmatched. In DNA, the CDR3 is TGCAGTGCTAGCAGCGTGCTACGACTAGCGGGGGGGGATCAAAACAATGAGCAGTTCTTC. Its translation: CSASSVLRLAGGDQNNEQFF.

As DNA, the CDR3 is TGTGCCAGCAGCTCCCAACAGATAATGAACACTGAAGCTTTCTTT. It translates to CASSSQQIMNTEAFF. The V gene is TRBV13, the J gene TRBJ1-1; no firm D call. The V gene's germline CDR1 is PRHDT and CDR2 FYEKMQ (reference sequence). The V end lost 4 bases, the J end lost 0 bases, and 12 bases lay between the germline ends. The CDR3 has 15 residues.

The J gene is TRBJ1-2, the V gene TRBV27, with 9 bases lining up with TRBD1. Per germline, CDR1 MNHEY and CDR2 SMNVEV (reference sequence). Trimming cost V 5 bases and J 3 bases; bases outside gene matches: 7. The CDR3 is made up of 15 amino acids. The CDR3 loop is CASSAGQGMDYGYTF. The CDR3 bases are TGTGCCAGCAGTGCGGGACAGGGTATGGACTATGGCTACACCTTC.

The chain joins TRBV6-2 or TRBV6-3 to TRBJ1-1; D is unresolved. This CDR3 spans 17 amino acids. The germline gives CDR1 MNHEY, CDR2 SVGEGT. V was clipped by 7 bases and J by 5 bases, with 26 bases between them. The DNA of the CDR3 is TGTGCCAGCACCACCCCCTTTATTGGTCCCGGAGGAACTGAAGCTTTCTTT. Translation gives CASTTPFIGPGGTEAFF.

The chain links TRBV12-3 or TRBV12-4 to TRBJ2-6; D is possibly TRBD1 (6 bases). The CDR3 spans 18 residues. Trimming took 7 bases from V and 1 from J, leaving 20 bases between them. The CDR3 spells CASNFRPGHLSGANVLTF. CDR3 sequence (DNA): TGTGCCAGCAACTTCCGCCCGGGACATTTGTCTGGGGCCAACGTCCTGACTTTC.

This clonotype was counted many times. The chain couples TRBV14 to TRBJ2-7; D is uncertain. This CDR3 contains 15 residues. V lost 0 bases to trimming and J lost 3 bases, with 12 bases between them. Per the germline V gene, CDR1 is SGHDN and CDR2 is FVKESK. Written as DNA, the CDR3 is TGTGCCAGCAGCCAAGATCTAAACACAGTCTACGAGCAGTACTTC. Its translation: CASSQDLNTVYEQYF.

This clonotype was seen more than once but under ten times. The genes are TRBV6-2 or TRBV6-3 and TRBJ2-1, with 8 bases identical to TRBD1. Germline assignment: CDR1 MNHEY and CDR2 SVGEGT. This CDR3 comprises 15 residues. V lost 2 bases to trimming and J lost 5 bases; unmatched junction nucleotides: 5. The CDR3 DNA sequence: TGTGCCAGCAGTTACGGCAGGGGGCGCAACAATGAGCAGTTCTTC. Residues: CASSYGRGRNNEQFF.

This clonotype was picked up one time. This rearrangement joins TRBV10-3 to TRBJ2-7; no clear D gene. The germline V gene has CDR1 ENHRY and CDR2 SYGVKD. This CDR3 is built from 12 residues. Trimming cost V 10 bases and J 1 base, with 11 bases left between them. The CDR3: CATSLQSYEQYF. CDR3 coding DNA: TGTGCCACCTCGTTGCAGTCCTACGAGCAGTACTTC.

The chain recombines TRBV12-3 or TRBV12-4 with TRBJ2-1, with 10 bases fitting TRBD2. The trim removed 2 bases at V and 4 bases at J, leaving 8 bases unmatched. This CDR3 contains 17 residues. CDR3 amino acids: CASSLPSGGPIYNEQFF. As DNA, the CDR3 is TGTGCCAGCAGTTTACCTAGCGGGGGCCCTATTTACAATGAGCAGTTCTTC.

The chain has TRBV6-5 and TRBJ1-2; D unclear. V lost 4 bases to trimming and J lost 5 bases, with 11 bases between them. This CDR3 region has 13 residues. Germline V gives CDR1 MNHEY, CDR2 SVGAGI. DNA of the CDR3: TGTGCCAGCAGTTTCACCGTTCGATATGGCTACACCTTC. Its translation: CASSFTVRYGYTF.

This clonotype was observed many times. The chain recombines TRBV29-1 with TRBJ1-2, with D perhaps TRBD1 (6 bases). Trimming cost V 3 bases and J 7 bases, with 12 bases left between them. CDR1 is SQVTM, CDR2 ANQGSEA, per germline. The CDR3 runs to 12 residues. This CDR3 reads CSVDLRGGGYTF. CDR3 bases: TGCAGCGTTGATCTGAGGGGGGGTGGCTACACCTTC. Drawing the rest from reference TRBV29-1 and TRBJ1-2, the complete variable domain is SAVISQKPSRDICQRGTSLTIQCQVDSQVTMMFWYRQQPGQSLTLIATANQGSEATYESGFVIDKFPISRPNLTFSTLTVSNMSPEDSSIYLCSVDLRGGGYTFGSGTRLTVV.

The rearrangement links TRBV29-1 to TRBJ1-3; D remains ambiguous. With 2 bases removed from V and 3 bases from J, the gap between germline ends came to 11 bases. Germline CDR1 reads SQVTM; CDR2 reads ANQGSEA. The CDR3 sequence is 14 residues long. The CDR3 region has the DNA TGCAGCGTTGAAAGGCCGAACAGTGGAAACACCATATATTTT. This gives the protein CSVERPNSGNTIYF.

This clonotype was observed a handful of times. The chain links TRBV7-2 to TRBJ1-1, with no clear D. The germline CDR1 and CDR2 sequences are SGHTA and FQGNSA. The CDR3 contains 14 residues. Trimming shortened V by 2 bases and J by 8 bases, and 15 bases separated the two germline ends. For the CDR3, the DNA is TGTGCCAGCAGCTTATCGAGGACGGTTACAGAAGCTTTCTTT. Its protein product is CASSLSRTVTEAFF.

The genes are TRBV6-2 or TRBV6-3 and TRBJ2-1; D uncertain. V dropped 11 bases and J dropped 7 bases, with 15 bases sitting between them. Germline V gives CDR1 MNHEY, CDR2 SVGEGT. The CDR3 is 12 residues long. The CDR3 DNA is TGTGCCGGCACCCTGTCGGGTAATGAGCAGTTCTTC. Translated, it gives CAGTLSGNEQFF.

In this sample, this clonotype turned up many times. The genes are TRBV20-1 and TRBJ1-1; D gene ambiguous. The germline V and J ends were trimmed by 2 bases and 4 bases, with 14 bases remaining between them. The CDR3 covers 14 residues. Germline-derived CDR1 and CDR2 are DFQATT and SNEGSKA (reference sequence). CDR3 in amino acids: CSARPPRLSTEAFF. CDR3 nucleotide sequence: TGCAGTGCTAGACCACCCAGACTTAGCACTGAAGCTTTCTTT.

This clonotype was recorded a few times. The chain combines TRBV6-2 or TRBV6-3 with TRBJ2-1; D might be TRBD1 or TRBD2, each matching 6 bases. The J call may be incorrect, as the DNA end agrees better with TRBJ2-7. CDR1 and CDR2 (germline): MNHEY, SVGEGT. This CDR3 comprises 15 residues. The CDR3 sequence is CASSYRGASYNEQYF. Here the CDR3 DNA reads TGTGCCAGCAGTTATAGGGGGGCCTCCTACAATGAGCAGTACTTC.

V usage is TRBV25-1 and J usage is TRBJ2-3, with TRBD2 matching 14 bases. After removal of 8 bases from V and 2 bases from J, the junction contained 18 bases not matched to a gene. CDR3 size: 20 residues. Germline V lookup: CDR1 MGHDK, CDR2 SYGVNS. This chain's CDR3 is CASSNLKETSGGVITDTQYF. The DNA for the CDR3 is TGTGCCAGCTCGAACCTAAAGGAGACTAGCGGGGGGGTCATCACAGATACGCAGTATTTT.

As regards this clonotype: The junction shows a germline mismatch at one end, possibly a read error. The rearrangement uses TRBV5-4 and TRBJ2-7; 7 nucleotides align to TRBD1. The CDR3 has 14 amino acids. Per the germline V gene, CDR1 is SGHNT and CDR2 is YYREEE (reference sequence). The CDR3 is CTSSPRTGAYEQYF. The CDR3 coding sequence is TGTACCAGCAGCCCCCGGACAGGTGCCTACGAGCAGTACTTC. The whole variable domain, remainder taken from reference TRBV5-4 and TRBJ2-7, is ETGVTQSPTHLIKTRGQQVTLRCSSQSGHNTVSWYQQALGQGPQFIFQYYREEENGRGNFPPRFSGLQFPNYSSELNVNALELDDSALYLCTSSPRTGAYEQYFGPGTRLTVT.

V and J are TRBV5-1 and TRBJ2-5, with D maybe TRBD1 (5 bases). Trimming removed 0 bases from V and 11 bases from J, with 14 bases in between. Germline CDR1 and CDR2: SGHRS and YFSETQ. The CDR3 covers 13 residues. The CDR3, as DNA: TGCGCCAGCAGCTTGGGAACGGACAATGAGCAGTACTTC. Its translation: CASSLGTDNEQYF.

Here the CDR3 reads CASSPTSINEQYF. In DNA, the CDR3 is TGTGCCAGCAGTCCGACTAGTATCAATGAGCAGTACTTC. The chain is built from TRBV6-5 and TRBJ2-5, with D possibly being TRBD2 (6 bases). V gave up 5 bases and J gave up 11 bases, with 18 bases separating them. The CDR3 covers 13 residues. Germline V CDR1 and CDR2: MNHEY, SVGAGI.

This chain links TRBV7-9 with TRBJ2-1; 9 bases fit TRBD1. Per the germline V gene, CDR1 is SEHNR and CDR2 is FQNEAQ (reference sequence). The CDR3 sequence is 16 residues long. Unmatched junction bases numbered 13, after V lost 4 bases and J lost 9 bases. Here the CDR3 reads CASSYNPGQGSCEQFF. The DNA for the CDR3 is TGTGCCAGCAGCTACAACCCGGGACAGGGTAGTTGTGAGCAGTTCTTC. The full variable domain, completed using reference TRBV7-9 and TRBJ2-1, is DTGVSQNPRHKITKRGQNVTFRCDPISEHNRLYWYRQTLGQGPEFLTYFQNEAQLEKSRLLSDRFSAERPKGSFSTLEIQRTEQGDSAMYLCASSYNPGQGSCEQFFGPGTRLTVL.

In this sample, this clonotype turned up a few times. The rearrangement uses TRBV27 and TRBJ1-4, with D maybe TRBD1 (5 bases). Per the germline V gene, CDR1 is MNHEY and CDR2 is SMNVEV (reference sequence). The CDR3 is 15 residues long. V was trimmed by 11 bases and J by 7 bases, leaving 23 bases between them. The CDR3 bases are TGTGCCCCGGCCAGTCGAGGGAGGGGATGTGAAAAACTGTTTTTT. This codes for CAPASRGRGCEKLFF. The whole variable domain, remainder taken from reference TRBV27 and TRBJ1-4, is EAQVTQNPRYLITVTGKKLTVTCSQNMNHEYMSWYRQDPGLGLRQIYYSMNVEVTDKGDVPEGYKVSRKEKRNFPLILESPSPNQTSLYFCAPASRGRGCEKLFFGSGTQLSVL.

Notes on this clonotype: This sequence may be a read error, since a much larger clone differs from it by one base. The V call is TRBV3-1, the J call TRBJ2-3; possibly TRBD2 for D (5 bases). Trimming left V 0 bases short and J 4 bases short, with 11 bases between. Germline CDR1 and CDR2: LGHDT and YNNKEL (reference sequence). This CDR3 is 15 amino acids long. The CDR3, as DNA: TGTGCCAGCAGCCAAGATGCGGGTTCCGCAGATACGCAGTATTTT. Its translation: CASSQDAGSADTQYF.

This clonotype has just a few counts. For the CDR3, the DNA is TGTGCCAGCAGCTTAGCTGCCGGTGAGCAGTTCTTC. It encodes CASSLAAGEQFF. V is TRBV7-2 and J is TRBJ2-1; no reliable D call. Trimming pared 0 bases from V and 9 bases from J, leaving 6 bases between. The CDR3 is 12 amino acids. CDR1 and CDR2 (germline): SGHTA, FQGNSA.